One T cell receptor (beta chain) is described in this entry. It lacks a known antigen. Within one base of it there is no much larger clone, and no base qualities were kept. CDR1 LGHDT and CDR2 YNNKEL are derived from the germline V gene (reference sequence). Relative to germline, V is missing 0 bases and J is missing 5 bases, with 1 base of the junction outside any gene match. From cysteine to phenylalanine, the CDR3 is 15 amino acids long. Only the CDR3 portion is preserved as DNA: 45 bases, with reading frame beginning at the first base. This entry is derived from a study of blood T cell repertoires in COVID-19 (dated by TCRdb to the early 2020s). Turning to the overall study: Samples from collaborators originated in the United States, Italy and Spain and spanned both the acute and convalescent phases of COVID-19. The material from the prospective study consisted of cDNA or gDNA derived from T cells, B-cell-depleted T cells, or PBMCs. Deeply sampled blood TCRbeta repertoires from subjects exposed to, actively infected with, or recovered from COVID-19 were included in the dataset. The repertoires were released in a freely available public database intended as a resource for research on the immune response to SARS-CoV-2. Samples came from the ongoing ImmuneRACE study (first 160 participants) plus 1,254 subjects from 6 global collaborators. A de-identified subject ID, COVID-19 status, age in years and sex were almost always included in the sample metadata. HLA class I and class II types, where available, came from metadata supplied by the sample provider rather than from assay-based typing. General conclusions and limits of the study: The quantity of clinical and demographic metadata differed by source and by participant and was supplied without curation.

Whole blood was collected in K2EDTA tubes by collaborating institutions according to the institutions' own protocols. For TCRbeta analysis, collaborators shipped samples as frozen whole blood, isolated PBMCs, or DNA extracted from either of those sample types. TCRbeta CDR3 regions were amplified from genomic DNA by means of the immunoSEQ Assay, a bias-controlled multiplex PCR. Concerning the study's data processing: The number of nucleated cells in each sample was estimated from the amplification of reference gene primers within the assay. Sequence reads were collapsed and filtered to measure the absolute abundance of every unique TCRbeta CDR3 rearrangement. For each sample, productive Simpson clonality was calculated as the square root of Simpson's diversity index over productive rearrangements. This immuneACCESS table, as held by TCRdb, lists in-frame sequences with V and J called but not all clones. Of the missing ones, under half trace to an unresolved V gene in checked studies; the others have no known cause. For V, J and clone size, that table is used; D and trimming come from the DNA. Here the sample has about 220,000 clones; under 90% occur a single time. Clones ranked in the top ten supply around 3.5% of the sample.

The sequence derives from an elderly woman with acute or convalescent COVID-19. The sample comprised peripheral blood. The rearrangement joined TRBV3-1 (or the pseudogene TRBV3-2) to TRBJ2-3; a stretch of 11 junction bases matches TRBD2. The DNA sequence is TGTGCCAGCAGCCAAGACACTAGCGGGGGAGATACGCAGTATTTT. Its coded protein is CASSQDTSGGDTQYF.